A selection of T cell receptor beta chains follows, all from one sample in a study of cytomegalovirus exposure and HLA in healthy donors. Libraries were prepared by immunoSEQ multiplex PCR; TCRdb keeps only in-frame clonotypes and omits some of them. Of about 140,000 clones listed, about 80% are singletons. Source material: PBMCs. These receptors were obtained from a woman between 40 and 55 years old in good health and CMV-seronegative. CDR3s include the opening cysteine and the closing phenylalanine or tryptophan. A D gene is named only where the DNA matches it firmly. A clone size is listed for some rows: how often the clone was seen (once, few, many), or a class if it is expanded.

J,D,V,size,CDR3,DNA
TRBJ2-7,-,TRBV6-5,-,CASSYSRTASYEQYF,TGTGCCAGCAGTTACTCTAGGACAGCCTCCTACGAGCAGTACTTC
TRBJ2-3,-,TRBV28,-,CASSLRPGRRAGTDTQYF,TGTGCCAGCAGTTTAAGGCCTGGCAGGCGGGCGGGCACAGATACGCAGTATTTT
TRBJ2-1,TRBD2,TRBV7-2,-,CASSRLAGGSYNEQFF,TGTGCCAGCAGCCGGCTAGCGGGAGGTAGCTACAATGAGCAGTTCTTC
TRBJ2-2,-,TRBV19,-,CAVGGANTGELFF,TGTGCCGTCGGAGGGGCAAACACCGGGGAGCTGTTTTTT
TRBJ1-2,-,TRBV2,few,CASSEQRESGYTF,TGTGCCAGCAGTGAACAAAGGGAGAGTGGCTACACCTTC
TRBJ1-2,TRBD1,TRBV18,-,CASSPEAGGGHGYTF,TGTGCCAGCTCACCGGAGGCAGGGGGTGGCCATGGCTACACCTTC
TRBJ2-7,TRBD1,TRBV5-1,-,CASSLETGLSEQYF,TGCGCCAGCAGCTTGGAGACAGGGCTCAGCGAGCAGTACTTC
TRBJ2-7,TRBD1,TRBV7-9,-,CASSSPGTGPIEHEQYF,TGTGCCAGCAGCTCACCAGGGACAGGCCCTATTGAACACGAGCAGTACTTC
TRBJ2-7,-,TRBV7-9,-,CASSLGGGSYEQYF,TGTGCCAGCAGCTTAGGAGGGGGATCTTACGAGCAGTACTTC
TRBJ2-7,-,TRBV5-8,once,CASSRNLKPPTSDEQYF,TGTGCCAGCAGCCGTAACTTAAAACCTCCGACTTCCGACGAGCAGTACTTC
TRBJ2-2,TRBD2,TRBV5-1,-,CASRLAVNTGELFF,TGCGCCAGCCGTCTAGCGGTGAACACCGGGGAGCTGTTTTTT
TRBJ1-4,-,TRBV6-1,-,CASSEARGWVTNEKLFF,TGTGCCAGCAGTGAAGCCCGGGGATGGGTCACTAATGAAAAACTGTTTTTT
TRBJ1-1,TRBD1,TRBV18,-,CASSPDRVGVEAFF,TGTGCCAGCTCACCGGACAGGGTGGGTGTTGAAGCTTTCTTT
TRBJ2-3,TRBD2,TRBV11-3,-,CASSLTTSGSTDTQYF,TGTGCCAGCAGCTTAACGACTAGCGGGAGCACAGATACGCAGTATTTT
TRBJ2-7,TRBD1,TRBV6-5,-,CASSFRDRFYEQYF,TGTGCCAGCAGTTTCCGGGACAGATTCTACGAGCAGTACTTC